Below are 14 T cell receptor beta chains sequenced from a single sample in a study of response to subunit inactivated influenza vaccine. Each CDR3 protein gets one entry after TCRdb re-called the RT-PCR reads with MiXCR. The sample records approximately 500,000 distinct CDR3 sequences, roughly 23% being singletons. The same sample was also used in a study of T cells expressing NK-cell markers. That publication notes: As the method of synthesis, 5'RACE template switching with UMIs yielded TCR beta cDNA.

Sequences were derived from CD4+ T cells sorted from PBMCs, sampled 11 to 12 days after vaccination. These receptors were collected from a man in his fifties who received an inactivated influenza vaccine.

The sample holds a few counts of this clonotype. The CDR3 carries no conserved terminal phenylalanine or tryptophan, so it likely arises from a read error. Because the CDR3's place on the DNA is in doubt, the DNA is left out and the CDR3 is given as listed by TCRdb. This chain uses TRBV7-6 with TRBJ2-4. With termini counted, the CDR3 has 14 amino acids. Germline assignment: CDR1 SGHVS and CDR2 FNYEAQ. CDR3 protein: CASSLEGVTPSFLY.

On this clonotype: At one of its ends the junction is not consistent with the germline gene, which may arise from a read error. The rearrangement joins TRBV28 to TRBJ2-1, with D possibly matching TRBD2 (6 bases). Germline CDR1 reads MDHEN; CDR2 reads SYDVKM. The CDR3 is made up of 15 amino acids. CDR3 bases: TGCGCCCATACTCCCGGACGGGAGAGAGGGGATGAGCAGTTCTTC. Amino acids: CAHTPGRERGDEQFF.

The chain has TRBV5-1 and TRBJ2-5, with 8 bases lining up with TRBD1. The CDR3 has 17 residues. Looked up from germline, CDR1 is SGHRS and CDR2 is YFSETQ. Unmatched junction bases numbered 12, after V lost 4 bases and J lost 1 base. The CDR3 nucleotides are TGCGCCAGCAGCAGAGGGCCAGTTACAGGGGGCCAAGAGACCCAGTACTTC. It specifies CASSRGPVTGGQETQYF.

V is TRBV12-3 or TRBV12-4 and J is TRBJ2-4; TRBD2 matches 8 bases. This CDR3 region has 15 residues. The junction had 7 bases not matched to a gene; V was cut back by 3 bases and J by 6 bases. CDR3 DNA: TGTGCCAGCAGTTTGTCGGCGGGAGGAGGAAACATTCAGTACTTC. Residues: CASSLSAGGGNIQYF.

This clonotype was seen more than once but under ten times. This sequence joins TRBV20-1 and TRBJ1-5; 8 positions agree with TRBD1. Germline V gene sequence: CDR1 DFQATT, CDR2 SNEGSKA (reference sequence). The ends lost 6 bases at V and 4 bases at J; junction bases unmatched: 8. The CDR3 contains 14 residues. CDR3 in amino acids: CSAPGGAGNQPQHF. The CDR3, as DNA: TGCAGTGCCCCAGGGGGCGCAGGAAATCAGCCCCAGCATTTT.

This chain joins TRBV7-8 and TRBJ2-2; D perhaps matches TRBD2 (6 bases). Germline assignment: CDR1 SGHVS and CDR2 FQNEAQ. V gave up 3 bases and J gave up 4 bases, with 9 bases separating them. The CDR3 runs to 14 residues. The CDR3: CASSFQGLTGELFF. DNA of the CDR3: TGTGCCAGCAGCTTTCAGGGACTCACCGGGGAGCTGTTTTTT.

This chain uses TRBV11-2 with TRBJ2-3, with D unresolved. CDR3 length: 15 residues. V lost 5 bases and J lost 3, with 15 bases in between. Germline CDR1 and CDR2: SGHAT and FQNNGV. CDR3 in amino acids: CASSPSSSRTDTQYF. DNA of the CDR3: TGTGCCAGCAGCCCCTCATCGAGCCGGACAGATACGCAGTATTTT.

The J gene is TRBJ1-1, the V gene TRBV12-3 or TRBV12-4; D gene uncertain. This CDR3 region has 13 residues. The V gene lost 2 bases and the J gene lost 0 bases, with 4 bases spanning the gap. The chain's CDR3 is CASSLTMNTEAFF. The CDR3 nucleotides are TGTGCCAGCAGTTTAACTATGAACACTGAAGCTTTCTTT.

The chain combines TRBV20-1 with TRBJ1-5; 8 positions agree with TRBD1. The germline V gene encodes CDR1 DFQATT and CDR2 SNEGSKA (reference sequence). With 0 bases clipped from V and 4 bases from J, the junction kept 5 bases outside the gene matches. The CDR3 sequence is 15 residues long. CDR3 region: CSARDFGQGNQPQHF. CDR3 in DNA: TGCAGTGCTAGAGATTTTGGACAGGGAAATCAGCCCCAGCATTTT.

The chain uses TRBV27 and TRBJ1-1; unclear D gene. This CDR3 has 14 residues. With 3 bases removed from V and 5 bases from J, the gap between germline ends came to 13 bases. From germline, CDR1 is MNHEY and CDR2 SMNVEV (reference sequence). The CDR3 region has the DNA TGTGCCAGCAGTTTTGCTGGAGGGCGGACTGAAGCTTTCTTT. Amino acids: CASSFAGGRTEAFF.

The V and J genes are TRBV20-1 and TRBJ1-4; D not certain. V was pared by 0 bases and J by 8 bases, with 4 bases between. The CDR3 runs to 11 residues. CDR1 and CDR2 from the germline V gene are DFQATT and SNEGSKA (reference sequence). In nucleotides, the CDR3 is TGCAGTGCTAGAGAGCGGGAAAAACTGTTTTTT. It is translated as CSAREREKLFF.

This chain links TRBV6-5 with TRBJ1-2; D is uncertain. The CDR3 extends over 17 amino acids. Trimming stripped 0 bases from V and 4 bases from J, with 18 bases between. Per the germline V gene, CDR1 is MNHEY and CDR2 is SVGAGI. The CDR3, as DNA: TGTGCCAGCAGTTACTCGATCCCCGCCGACCGGCTCTATGGCTACACCTTC. Amino acids: CASSYSIPADRLYGYTF.

The chain uses TRBV7-6 and TRBJ2-6, with a tentative D call TRBD1 (6 bases). The germline V and J ends were trimmed by 5 bases and 4 bases, with 15 bases remaining between them. The CDR3 runs to 16 residues. Germline CDR1 is SGHVS and CDR2 is FNYEAQ. The CDR3 loop is CASSPTQGPGANVLTF. The DNA for the CDR3 is TGTGCCAGCAGCCCTACACAGGGTCCCGGGGCCAACGTCCTGACTTTC.

The rearrangement links TRBV10-3 to TRBJ2-3; D is perhaps TRBD2 (6 bases). The CDR3 has 15 residues. Trimming stripped 6 bases from V and 4 bases from J, with 17 bases between. CDR1 ENHRY and CDR2 SYGVKD come from the germline V gene. The DNA for the CDR3 is TGTGCCATCAGCCTCGGCGGGGTCCGGTCAGATACGCAGTATTTT. It is translated as CAISLGGVRSDTQYF.